Presented here are 10 T cell receptor beta chains from one specimen sequenced in a study of T cells expressing NK-cell markers (dated by TCRdb to about 2020). The library was obtained by 5' RACE. Sequencing took place on an Illumina HiSeq 2000. With the reads reprocessed by TCRdb, a single entry stands for each CDR3 protein sequence and no DNA is reported. This sample's table carries about 110,000 distinct CDR3 sequences. 15% to 20% of the sample is in the top ten clones. Source material: blood T cells: a sorted CD56 or NKG2C T cell subset, CD4+ or CD8+ T cells, or bulk PBMC T cells (not recorded which). These TCRs come from a woman between 18 and 75 years old in good health.

The chain carries TRBV28 and TRBJ1-6. This CDR3 comprises 14 residues. Germline V gene data show CDR1 as MDHEN and CDR2 as SYDVKM. CDR3 sequence reads: CASLGEVYNSPLHF. Full variable domain (remainder filled in from reference TRBV28 and TRBJ1-6): DVKVTQSSRYLVKRTGEKVFLECVQDMDHENMFWYRQDPGLGLRLIYFSYDVKMKEKGDIPEGYSVSREKKERFSLILESASTNQTSMYLCASLGEVYNSPLHFGNGTRLTVT.

V is TRBV12-3 or TRBV12-4 and J is TRBJ2-7. CDR3 size: 13 residues. The CDR3 reads CASSFKPSYEQYF.

The chain recombines TRBV6-5 with TRBJ2-1; TCRdb's D call of TRBD1 is untestable without DNA. This CDR3 has 15 amino acids. Germline-derived CDR1 and CDR2 are MNHEY and SVGAGI. The CDR3 sequence is CASSYRAGYLNEQFF.

CDR3 in amino acids: CASSLVGMRESASPLHF. The rearrangement links TRBV7-8 to TRBJ1-6. The CDR3 totals 17 residues. Germline V lookup: CDR1 SGHVS, CDR2 FQNEAQ.

This rearrangement joins TRBV5-6 to TRBJ2-1; the D call from TCRdb, TRBD1, cannot be confirmed without DNA. The CDR3 is 15 amino acids. Germline CDR1 reads SGHDT; CDR2 reads YYEEEE. The CDR3 spells CASSPIPGTGNEQFF.

The V gene is TRBV29-1, the J gene TRBJ2-7. The CDR3 is 13 residues long. CDR1 SQVTM and CDR2 ANQGSEA come from the germline V gene. CDR3 loop: CSVVWTITYEQYF.

The rearrangement links TRBV7-9 to TRBJ2-1; the TCRdb D gene call, TRBD2, has no DNA to confirm it. Germline CDR1 is SEHNR and CDR2 is FQNEAQ (reference sequence). This CDR3 is 15 amino acids long. CDR3: CASSLNSGSYNEQFF. The whole variable domain, remainder taken from reference TRBV7-9 and TRBJ2-1, is DTGVSQNPRHKITKRGQNVTFRCDPISEHNRLYWYRQTLGQGPEFLTYFQNEAQLEKSRLLSDRFSAERPKGSFSTLEIQRTEQGDSAMYLCASSLNSGSYNEQFFGPGTRLTVL.

V gene TRBV12-3 or TRBV12-4 combines with J gene TRBJ2-3; without DNA, the TCRdb call of TRBD2 cannot be checked. CDR3 length: 16 residues. The CDR3 here is CASSQGLAGSLDTQYF.

The chain joins TRBV5-4 to TRBJ1-3. This CDR3 has 15 amino acids. From germline, CDR1 is SGHNT and CDR2 YYREEE (reference sequence). The CDR3: CASSQDGLSGNTIYF. Using reference TRBV5-4 and TRBJ1-3 for the parts outside the CDR3, the full variable domain is ETGVTQSPTHLIKTRGQQVTLRCSSQSGHNTVSWYQQALGQGPQFIFQYYREEENGRGNFPPRFSGLQFPNYSSELNVNALELDDSALYLCASSQDGLSGNTIYFGEGSWLTVV.

The chain carries TRBV7-9 and TRBJ2-7; TCRdb reports TRBD1, a call that lacks DNA to check it against. Germline loops: CDR1 SEHNR, CDR2 FQNEAQ (reference sequence). This CDR3 is 13 amino acids long. The CDR3 region is CASSLAVAGREYF. The full variable domain, completed using reference TRBV7-9 and TRBJ2-7, is DTGVSQNPRHKITKRGQNVTFRCDPISEHNRLYWYRQTLGQGPEFLTYFQNEAQLEKSRLLSDRFSAERPKGSFSTLEIQRTEQGDSAMYLCASSLAVAGREYFGPGTRLTVT.